Each of the 24 T cell receptor beta chains below was sequenced from the same sample in a study of pediatric ulcerative colitis. Profiled with immunoSEQ multiplex PCR; TCRdb holds only in-frame clones, not every one. The sample lists around 65,000 clones, more than 60% occurring once. Source material: blood. The receptors were sampled from a boy between 5 and 17 years old with moderate ulcerative colitis.

The rearrangement links TRBV2 to TRBJ1-1; tentative D call: TRBD1 (6 bases). This CDR3 is 15 amino acids long. Trimming took 6 bases from V and 6 from J, leaving 20 bases between them. The germline V gene has CDR1 SNHLY and CDR2 FYNNEI. The DNA of the CDR3 is TGTGCCAGCAGGCTCAGGGACACTATTAGCGCTGAAGCTTTCTTT. It codes for CASRLRDTISAEAFF.

The rearrangement links TRBV7-8 to TRBJ1-5; no clear D gene. V lost 5 bases and J lost 7, with 12 bases in between. Germline loops: CDR1 SGHVS, CDR2 FQNEAQ. The CDR3 loop spans 13 amino acids. This CDR3 is CASSPLERQPQHF. In DNA form, the CDR3 reads TGTGCCAGCAGCCCTCTCGAGCGGCAGCCCCAGCATTTT. The full variable domain, rest sourced from reference TRBV7-8 and TRBJ1-5, is GAGVSQSPRYKVAKRGQDVALRCDPISGHVSLFWYQQALGQGPEFLTYFQNEAQLDKSGLPSDRFFAERPEGSVSTLKIQRTQQEDSAVYLCASSPLERQPQHFGDGTRLSIL.

This chain joins TRBV4-3 and TRBJ1-1; no firm D call. CDR3 length: 14 residues. Germline values: CDR1 LGHNA, CDR2 YSLEER. Deletions cut 2 bases from V and 0 bases from J, with 7 bases between. As DNA, the CDR3 is TGCGCCAGCAGCCAACTTATTATGAACACTGAAGCTTTCTTT. This gives the protein CASSQLIMNTEAFF.

The V gene is TRBV6-5, the J gene TRBJ2-1; the match to TRBD1 covers 10 bases. Germline values: CDR1 MNHEY, CDR2 SVGAGI. The CDR3 is 13 amino acids. Unmatched junction bases numbered 3, after V lost 7 bases and J lost 6 bases. CDR3 sequence: CASKGTGANEQFF. DNA of the CDR3: TGTGCCAGCAAAGGGACAGGGGCCAATGAGCAGTTCTTC.

Only one count was recorded for this clone. A read error may account for a junction end that differs from germline. The chain recombines TRBV25-1 with TRBJ1-5; D is uncertain. CDR1 and CDR2 (germline): MGHDK, SYGVNS. CDR3 size: 14 residues. The CDR3 here is CAGSPLHGNQPQHF. The CDR3 coding sequence is TGTGCCGGCAGTCCCCTCCACGGCAATCAGCCCCAGCATTTT.

V and J are TRBV5-4 and TRBJ2-5; 7 bases match TRBD2. V trimming: 1 base; J trimming: 2 bases; junction bases outside the gene matches: 14. Per the germline V gene, CDR1 is SGHNT and CDR2 is YYREEE (reference sequence). CDR3 length: 18 amino acids. CDR3 residues: CASSLRSRGGLRQETQYF. In nucleotides, the CDR3 is TGTGCCAGCAGCTTGCGTTCTCGCGGGGGACTCCGGCAAGAGACCCAGTACTTC.

The V call is TRBV21-1, the J call TRBJ1-4. TRBV21-1 is labeled a pseudogene. The CDR3 spans 13 residues. CDR3 residues: CASSKVAPEKLFF. CDR3 nucleotide sequence: TGTGCCAGCAGCAAAGTCGCGCCCGAAAAACTGTTTTTT.

V gene TRBV5-4 combines with J gene TRBJ2-1; TRBD2 matches 13 bases. The CDR3 has 17 amino acids. From germline, CDR1 is SGHNT and CDR2 YYREEE (reference sequence). V lost 4 bases and J lost 7; bases outside the gene matches: 11. The CDR3: CASSPRLAGGVGNEQFF. The CDR3 DNA sequence: TGTGCCAGCAGCCCGAGACTAGCGGGAGGTGTAGGTAATGAGCAGTTCTTC.

This clone occurred a few times. This chain links TRBV19 with TRBJ2-7; the D gene is possibly TRBD2 (6 bases). Trimming shortened V by 4 bases and J by 4 bases, and 11 bases separated the two germline ends. This CDR3 spans 13 amino acids. Germline V CDR1 and CDR2: LNHDA, SQIVND (reference sequence). The chain's CDR3 is CASSTGLGYEQYF. The CDR3 nucleotides are TGTGCCAGTAGTACGGGACTGGGTTACGAGCAGTACTTC. The whole variable domain, remainder taken from reference TRBV19 and TRBJ2-7, is DGGITQSPKYLFRKEGQNVTLSCEQNLNHDAMYWYRQDPGQGLRLIYYSQIVNDFQKGDIAEGYSVSREKKESFPLTVTSAQKNPTAFYLCASSTGLGYEQYFGPGTRLTVT.

The gene calls are TRBV19 and TRBJ1-1; no reliable D call. V was cut by 3 bases and J by 7 bases, with 12 bases left in between. The CDR3 length is 13 residues. The germline V gene has CDR1 LNHDA and CDR2 SQIVND (reference sequence). CDR3 bases: TGTGCCAGTAGTATCGGCGACCGTATTGAAGCTTTCTTT. Protein sequence: CASSIGDRIEAFF.

This chain uses TRBV5-1 with TRBJ2-2; 8 bases align to TRBD2. With 5 bases clipped from V and 4 bases from J, the junction kept 13 bases outside the gene matches. The CDR3 contains 17 residues. Germline loops: CDR1 SGHRS, CDR2 YFSETQ. The CDR3: CASSREGFTAGTGELFF. CDR3 nucleotides: TGCGCCAGCAGTCGGGAGGGCTTTACTGCGGGCACCGGGGAGCTGTTTTTT.

J is TRBJ2-5 and V is TRBV27; 12 bases match TRBD2. The CDR3 has 18 residues. J gave up 5 bases and V 5 bases, and 15 bases lay outside the gene matches. Germline values: CDR1 MNHEY, CDR2 SMNVEV (reference sequence). The chain's CDR3 is CASSTRGETSGRRETQYF. The CDR3 DNA follows: TGTGCCAGCAGTACTCGGGGGGAGACTAGCGGGAGAAGGGAGACCCAGTACTTC.

The genes are TRBV10-3 and TRBJ2-1, with 9 bases lining up with TRBD2. After removal of 6 bases from V and 5 bases from J, the junction contained 8 bases not matched to a gene. Germline-derived CDR1 and CDR2 are ENHRY and SYGVKD. The CDR3 has 15 residues. CDR3 protein: CAISAASSGNNEQFF. The CDR3 DNA reads as TGTGCCATCAGCGCGGCATCTAGCGGGAACAATGAGCAGTTCTTC.

The J gene is TRBJ2-7, the V gene TRBV4-2, with 9 positions matching TRBD1. Per the germline V gene, CDR1 is LGHNA and CDR2 is YNFKEQ. The CDR3 sequence is 14 residues long. Trimming cost V 3 bases and J 1 base; bases outside gene matches: 1. The CDR3: CASSHGTGSYEQYF. CDR3 DNA sequence: TGTGCCAGCAGCCACGGGACAGGGTCCTACGAGCAGTACTTC.

This clone was observed a few times. J is TRBJ1-1 and V is TRBV6-4, with 8 positions matching TRBD1. The CDR3 loop spans 13 amino acids. Germline lookup yields CDR1 MRHNA and CDR2 SNTAGT. With V trimmed by 2 bases and J by 4 bases, 0 bases remained unmatched. The DNA for the CDR3 is TGTGCCAGCAGTGACGACAGGGGCACTGAAGCTTTCTTT. It specifies CASSDDRGTEAFF.

The chain is built from TRBV9 and TRBJ2-7; D is unresolved. The CDR3 is 13 residues long. V was cut by 4 bases and J by 4 bases, with 12 bases left in between. Looked up from germline, CDR1 is SGDLS and CDR2 is YYNGEE. This CDR3 is CASSPDGLYEQYF. In DNA, the CDR3 is TGTGCCAGCAGCCCAGATGGCTTATACGAGCAGTACTTC.

This clone was detected a few times. This sequence joins TRBV11-1 and TRBJ1-2; D is unresolved. Trimming took off 5 bases at V and 4 bases at J, with 8 bases between the two ends. Germline V gene sequence: CDR1 SGHAT, CDR2 FQDESV (reference sequence). The CDR3 has 12 residues. The CDR3: CASSIDLYGYTF. Written as DNA, the CDR3 is TGTGCCAGCAGCATAGACCTCTATGGCTACACCTTC.

The chain has TRBV6-4 and TRBJ2-3; 10 bases agree with TRBD2. Trimming removed 10 bases from V and 1 base from J; junction bases left unmatched: 5. CDR1 is MRHNA, CDR2 SNTAGT, per germline. This CDR3 is 14 amino acids long. The CDR3 loop reads CATSSGGGTDTQYF. CDR3 nucleotides: TGTGCCACCTCTAGCGGGGGCGGCACAGATACGCAGTATTTT.

This chain connects TRBV4-1 to TRBJ1-3, with 8 bases matching TRBD1. CDR1 and CDR2 (germline): MGHRA, YSYEKL. V dropped 6 bases and J dropped 4; count of bases not matched to a gene: 11. This CDR3 has 16 amino acids. The CDR3 nucleotides are TGCGCCAGCAGTGGACAGGGAGGCTTCTCCGGAAACACCATATATTTT. This sequence encodes CASSGQGGFSGNTIYF.

This clone showed up just once. V gene TRBV18 combines with J gene TRBJ2-5, with TRBD2 matching 7 bases. The junction had 2 bases not matched to a gene; V was cut back by 0 bases and J by 1 base. CDR3 size: 15 residues. Germline values: CDR1 KGHSH, CDR2 LQKENI. Written as DNA, the CDR3 is TGTGCCAGCTCACCACCCGGGAGGATCCAAGAGACCCAGTACTTC. Translated, it gives CASSPPGRIQETQYF.

V and J are TRBV19 and TRBJ2-7; 14 positions agree with TRBD2. V gave up 5 bases and J gave up 0 bases; unmatched junction bases: 3. Germline lookup yields CDR1 LNHDA and CDR2 SQIVND (reference sequence). The CDR3 has 16 residues. CDR3 amino acids: CASSAGTSGSSYEQYF. In nucleotides, the CDR3 is TGTGCCAGTAGTGCCGGGACTAGCGGGAGCTCCTACGAGCAGTACTTC.

This clone was observed a handful of times. The chain recombines TRBV5-4 with TRBJ1-1, with D possibly TRBD1 on 5 matching bases. Trimming cost V 6 bases and J 3 bases, with 9 bases left between them. The germline V gene encodes CDR1 SGHNT and CDR2 YYREEE (reference sequence). This CDR3 has 12 amino acids. The CDR3 is CASKGRDTEAFF. The CDR3, as DNA: TGTGCCAGCAAAGGCAGGGACACTGAAGCTTTCTTT. Supplemented by reference TRBV5-4 and TRBJ1-1, the full variable domain reads ETGVTQSPTHLIKTRGQQVTLRCSSQSGHNTVSWYQQALGQGPQFIFQYYREEENGRGNFPPRFSGLQFPNYSSELNVNALELDDSALYLCASKGRDTEAFFGQGTRLTVV.

V gene TRBV11-2 combines with J gene TRBJ1-3; possibly TRBD1 for D (6 bases). V lost 3 bases, J lost 4 bases, and 10 bases lay in between. CDR3 length equals 14 residues. Germline CDR1 is SGHAT and CDR2 is FQNNGV. Here the CDR3 reads CASSFYRVGNTIYF. CDR3 nucleotides: TGTGCCAGCAGCTTCTACAGGGTGGGAAACACCATATATTTT. Combining the CDR3 with reference TRBV11-2 and TRBJ1-3 gives the whole variable domain EAGVAQSPRYKIIEKRQSVAFWCNPISGHATLYWYQQILGQGPKLLIQFQNNGVVDDSQLPKDRFSAERLKGVDSTLKIQPAKLEDSAVYLCASSFYRVGNTIYFGEGSWLTVV.

This clone was found a few times. The chain recombines TRBV5-4 with TRBJ1-6; 9 nucleotides agree with TRBD1. From germline, CDR1 is SGHNT and CDR2 YYREEE (reference sequence). Trimming cost V 4 bases and J 7 bases; bases outside gene matches: 3. CDR3 length: 14 residues. The chain's CDR3 is CASSRDRVNSPLHF. CDR3 bases: TGTGCCAGCAGCCGGGACAGGGTGAATTCACCCCTCCACTTT.